The 7 T cell receptor beta chains in this list originate from one sample, sequenced in a study of T cell responses to AZD1222 COVID-19 vaccine. The table came from immunoSEQ multiplex PCR; TCRdb's copy has only in-frame clones and leaves some out. The table has roughly 150,000 clones, roughly 88% seen once. The material was peripheral blood, obtained on day 0 of AZD1222 vaccination. The receptors shown here come from an adult in good health.

V and J are TRBV11-2 and TRBJ1-3; 7 positions agree with TRBD1. Unmatched junction bases numbered 5, after V lost 1 base and J lost 2 bases. This CDR3 contains 16 residues. Germline assignment: CDR1 SGHAT and CDR2 FQNNGV. Here the CDR3 reads CASSLGQGGAGNTIYF. The CDR3 DNA is TGTGCCAGCAGCTTAGGACAGGGAGGAGCTGGAAACACCATATATTTT.

The chain has TRBV7-8 and TRBJ2-4, with TRBD2 identical over 14 bases. Trimming removed 5 bases from V and 7 bases from J; junction bases left unmatched: 7. CDR1 is SGHVS, CDR2 FQNEAQ, per germline. The CDR3 runs to 16 residues. Here the CDR3 DNA reads TGTGCCAGCAGCCCTCGGACTAGCGGGAGGAGTAACATTCAGTACTTC. This sequence encodes CASSPRTSGRSNIQYF. The complete variable domain, with remaining parts taken from reference TRBV7-8 and TRBJ2-4, reads GAGVSQSPRYKVAKRGQDVALRCDPISGHVSLFWYQQALGQGPEFLTYFQNEAQLDKSGLPSDRFFAERPEGSVSTLKIQRTQQEDSAVYLCASSPRTSGRSNIQYFGAGTRLSVL.

V is TRBV5-4 and J is TRBJ2-2; D gene uncertain. With 2 bases removed from V and 0 bases from J, the gap between germline ends came to 11 bases. Germline values: CDR1 SGHNT, CDR2 YYREEE (reference sequence). The CDR3 runs 16 residues. The CDR3 coding sequence is TGTGCCAGCAGCTTCCCTCAGAGCCCGAACACCGGGGAGCTGTTTTTT. Encoded protein: CASSFPQSPNTGELFF.

This clone was detected only once. The CDR3 DNA sequence: TGCAGCGTTAAGAGACAGGGGGCGGGGGAGCAGTACTTC. This translates into CSVKRQGAGEQYF. This chain links TRBV29-1 with TRBJ2-7; 10 nucleotides line up with TRBD1. V dropped 5 bases and J dropped 7; count of bases not matched to a gene: 8. Germline values: CDR1 SQVTM, CDR2 ANQGSEA. The CDR3 length is 13 residues.

This clone appeared once. The genes are TRBV7-3 and TRBJ2-1; possibly TRBD2 for D (6 bases). The germline gives CDR1 SGHTA, CDR2 FQGTGA. The CDR3 consists of 12 residues. V lost 5 bases to trimming and J lost 13 bases, with 15 bases between them. The chain's CDR3 is CASSHPGLRQFF. CDR3 DNA: TGTGCCAGCAGCCACCCGGGACTTAGACAGTTCTTC.

The V call is TRBV29-1, the J call TRBJ2-1; D not resolved. Trimming shortened V by 3 bases and J by 0 bases, and 9 bases separated the two germline ends. Germline-derived CDR1 and CDR2 are SQVTM and ANQGSEA. This CDR3 is built from 14 residues. CDR3 region: CSVDGLDSYNEQFF. DNA of the CDR3: TGCAGCGTTGACGGGCTAGACTCCTACAATGAGCAGTTCTTC.

J is TRBJ1-2 and V is TRBV20-1; D is unresolved. The CDR3 runs 9 residues. CDR1 is DFQATT and CDR2 is SNEGSKA in the germline V gene (reference sequence). CDR3 bases: TGCAATTCTCCATATGGCTACACCTTC. Encoded protein: CNSPYGYTF.